The source of this T cell receptor (beta chain) is a study of shared clonotypes between healthy human individuals. The donor cohort consisted entirely of Caucasian adults residing in Nashville, Tennessee. The CDR3 length is 15 residues. The V end lost 0 bases, the J end lost 3 bases, and 9 bases lay between the germline ends. Germline values: CDR1 MGHRA, CDR2 YSYEKL. Data came from immunoSEQ multiplex PCR; TCRdb stores just in-frame clones and leaves some out. This table holds 1,400,000 or so clones, 97% to 99% found once. The sequenced sample consisted of naive CD4+ T cells sorted from blood. Subset specified: CD45RA+ positively selected. The clonotype originates from a man in his thirties or forties in good health. This chain links TRBV4-1 with TRBJ2-4; no reliable D call. CDR3 DNA: TGCGCCAGCAGCCAAGAACCCAGCGTCAAAAACATTCAGTACTTC. It yields the protein CASSQEPSVKNIQYF.